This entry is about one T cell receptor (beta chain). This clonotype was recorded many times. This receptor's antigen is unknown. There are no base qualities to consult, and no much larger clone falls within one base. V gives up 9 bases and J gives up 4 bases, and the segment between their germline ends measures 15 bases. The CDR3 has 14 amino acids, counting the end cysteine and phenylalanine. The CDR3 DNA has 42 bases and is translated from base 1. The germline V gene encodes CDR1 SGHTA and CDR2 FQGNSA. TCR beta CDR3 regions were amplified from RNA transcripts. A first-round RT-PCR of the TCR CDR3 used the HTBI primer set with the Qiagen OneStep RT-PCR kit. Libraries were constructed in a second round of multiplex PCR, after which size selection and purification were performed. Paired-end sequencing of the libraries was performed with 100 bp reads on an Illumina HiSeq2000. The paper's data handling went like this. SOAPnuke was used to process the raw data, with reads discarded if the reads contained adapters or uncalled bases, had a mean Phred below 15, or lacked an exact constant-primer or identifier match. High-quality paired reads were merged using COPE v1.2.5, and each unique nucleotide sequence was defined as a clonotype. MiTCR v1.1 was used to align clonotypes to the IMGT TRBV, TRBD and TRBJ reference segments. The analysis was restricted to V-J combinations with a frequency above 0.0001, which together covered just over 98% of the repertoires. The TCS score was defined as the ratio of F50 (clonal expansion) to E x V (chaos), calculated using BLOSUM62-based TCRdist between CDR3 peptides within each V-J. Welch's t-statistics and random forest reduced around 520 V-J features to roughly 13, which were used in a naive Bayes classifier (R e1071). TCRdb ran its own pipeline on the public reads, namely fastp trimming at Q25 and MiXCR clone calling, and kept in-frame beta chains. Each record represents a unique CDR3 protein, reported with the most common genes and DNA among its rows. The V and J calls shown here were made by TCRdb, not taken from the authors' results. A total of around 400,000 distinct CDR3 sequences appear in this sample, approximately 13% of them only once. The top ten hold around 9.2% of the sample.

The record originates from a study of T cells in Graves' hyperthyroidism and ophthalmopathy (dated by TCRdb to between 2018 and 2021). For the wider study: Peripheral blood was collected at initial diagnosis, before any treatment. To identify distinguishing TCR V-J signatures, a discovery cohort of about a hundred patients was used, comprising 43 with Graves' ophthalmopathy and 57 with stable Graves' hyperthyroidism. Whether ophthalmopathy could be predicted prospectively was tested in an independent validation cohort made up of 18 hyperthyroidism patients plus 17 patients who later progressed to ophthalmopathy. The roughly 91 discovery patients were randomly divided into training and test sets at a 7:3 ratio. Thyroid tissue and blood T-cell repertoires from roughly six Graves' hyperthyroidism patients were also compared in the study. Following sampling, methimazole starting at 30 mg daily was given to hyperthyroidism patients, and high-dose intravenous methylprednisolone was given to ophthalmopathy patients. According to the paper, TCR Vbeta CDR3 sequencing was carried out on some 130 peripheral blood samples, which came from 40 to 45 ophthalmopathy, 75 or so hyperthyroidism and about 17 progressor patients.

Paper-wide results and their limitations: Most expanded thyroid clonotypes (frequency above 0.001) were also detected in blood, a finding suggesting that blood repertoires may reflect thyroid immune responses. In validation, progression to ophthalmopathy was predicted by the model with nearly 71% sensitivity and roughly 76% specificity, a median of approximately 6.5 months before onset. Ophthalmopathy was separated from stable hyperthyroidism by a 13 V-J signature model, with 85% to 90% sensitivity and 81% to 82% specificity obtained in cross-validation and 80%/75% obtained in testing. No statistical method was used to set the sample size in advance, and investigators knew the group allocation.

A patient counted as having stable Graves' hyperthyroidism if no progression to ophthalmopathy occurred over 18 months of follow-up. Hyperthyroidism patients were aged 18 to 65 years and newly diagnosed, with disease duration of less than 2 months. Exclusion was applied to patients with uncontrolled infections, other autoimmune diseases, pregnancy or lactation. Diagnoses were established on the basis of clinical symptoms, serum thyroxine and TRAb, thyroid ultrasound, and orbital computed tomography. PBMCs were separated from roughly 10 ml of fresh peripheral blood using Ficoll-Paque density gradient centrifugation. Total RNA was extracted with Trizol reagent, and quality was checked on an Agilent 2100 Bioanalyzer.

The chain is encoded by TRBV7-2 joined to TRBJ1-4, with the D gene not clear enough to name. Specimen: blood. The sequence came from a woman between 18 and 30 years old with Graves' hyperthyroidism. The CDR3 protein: CASARRWGNEKLFF. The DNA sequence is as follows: TGTGCCAGTGCGCGGAGGTGGGGTAATGAAAAACTGTTTTTT.